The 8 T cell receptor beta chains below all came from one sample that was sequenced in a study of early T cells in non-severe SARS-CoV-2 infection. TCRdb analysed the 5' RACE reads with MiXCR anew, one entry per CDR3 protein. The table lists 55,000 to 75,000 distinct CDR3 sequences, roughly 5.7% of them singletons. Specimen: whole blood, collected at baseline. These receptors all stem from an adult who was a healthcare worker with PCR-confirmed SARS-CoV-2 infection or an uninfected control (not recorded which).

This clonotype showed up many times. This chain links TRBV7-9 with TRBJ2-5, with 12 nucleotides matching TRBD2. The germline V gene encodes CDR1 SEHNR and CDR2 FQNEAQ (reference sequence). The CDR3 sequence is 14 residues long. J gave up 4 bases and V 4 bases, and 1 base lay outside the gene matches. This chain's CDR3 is CASSSTSGGETQYF. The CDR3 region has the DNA TGTGCCAGCAGCTCGACTAGCGGGGGAGAGACCCAGTACTTC.

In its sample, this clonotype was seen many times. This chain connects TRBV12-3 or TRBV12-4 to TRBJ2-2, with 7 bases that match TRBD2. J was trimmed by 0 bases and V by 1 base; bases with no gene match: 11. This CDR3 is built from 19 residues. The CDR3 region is CASSLEWITGLTNTGELFF. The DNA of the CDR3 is TGTGCCAGCAGTTTAGAATGGATTACGGGACTAACGAACACCGGGGAGCTGTTTTTT.

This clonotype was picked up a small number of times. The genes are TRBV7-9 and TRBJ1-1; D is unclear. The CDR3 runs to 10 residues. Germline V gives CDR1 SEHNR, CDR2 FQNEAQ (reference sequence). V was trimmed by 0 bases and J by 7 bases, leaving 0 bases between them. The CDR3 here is CASSLAEAFF. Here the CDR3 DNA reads TGTGCCAGCAGCTTAGCTGAAGCTTTCTTT.

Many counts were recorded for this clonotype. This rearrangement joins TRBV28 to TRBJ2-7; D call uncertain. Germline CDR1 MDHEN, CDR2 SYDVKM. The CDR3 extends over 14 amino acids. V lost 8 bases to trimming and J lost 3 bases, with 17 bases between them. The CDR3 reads CASSRLLKGYEQYF. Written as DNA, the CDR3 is TGTGCCAGCTCTAGACTCCTTAAGGGCTACGAGCAGTACTTC. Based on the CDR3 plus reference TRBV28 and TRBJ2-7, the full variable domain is DVKVTQSSRYLVKRTGEKVFLECVQDMDHENMFWYRQDPGLGLRLIYFSYDVKMKEKGDIPEGYSVSREKKERFSLILESASTNQTSMYLCASSRLLKGYEQYFGPGTRLTVT.

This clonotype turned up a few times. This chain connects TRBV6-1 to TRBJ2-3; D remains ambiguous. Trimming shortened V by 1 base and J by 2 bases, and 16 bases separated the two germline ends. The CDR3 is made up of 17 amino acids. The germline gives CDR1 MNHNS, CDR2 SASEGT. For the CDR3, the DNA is TGTGCCAGCAGTGAAGGTCAAGACGGCACTTACACAGATACGCAGTATTTT. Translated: CASSEGQDGTYTDTQYF.

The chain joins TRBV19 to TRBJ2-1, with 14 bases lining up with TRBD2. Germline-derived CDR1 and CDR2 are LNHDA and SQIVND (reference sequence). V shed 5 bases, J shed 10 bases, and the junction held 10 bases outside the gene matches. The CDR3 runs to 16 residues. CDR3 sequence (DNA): TGTGCCAGTAGTCCGCCGGGACTAGCGGGAGTAAGCGAGCAGTTCTTC. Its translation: CASSPPGLAGVSEQFF.

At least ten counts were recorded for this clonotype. The DNA of the CDR3 is TGTGCCAGCAGTTTAAGACCCTCGACAACTTACGAGCAGTACTTC. It is translated as CASSLRPSTTYEQYF. This chain uses TRBV27 with TRBJ2-7; no reliable D call. V was clipped by 2 bases and J by 4 bases, with 15 bases between them. CDR1 and CDR2 from the germline V gene are MNHEY and SMNVEV (reference sequence). The CDR3 is made up of 15 amino acids.

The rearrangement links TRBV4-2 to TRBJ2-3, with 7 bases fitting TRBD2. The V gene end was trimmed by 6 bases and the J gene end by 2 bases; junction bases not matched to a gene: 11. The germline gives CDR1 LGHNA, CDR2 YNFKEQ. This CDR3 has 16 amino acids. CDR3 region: CASSPAWGGDTDTQYF. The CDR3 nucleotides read TGTGCCAGCAGTCCTGCTTGGGGGGGAGACACAGATACGCAGTATTTT.